The 9 T cell receptor beta chains below were found in one sample sequenced in a study of blood T cell repertoires in COVID-19. Sequencing was performed with immunoSEQ multiplex PCR; in TCRdb, only in-frame clones are kept and a portion is missing. The sample records a few hundred thousand clones, more than 90% being singletons. The source material was peripheral blood. The source of these receptors is a person aged 18 to 35 with COVID-19, enrolled during active disease.

The chain recombines TRBV5-1 with TRBJ1-1, with D unresolved. Germline assignment: CDR1 SGHRS and CDR2 YFSETQ. Trimming took off 1 base at V and 1 base at J, with 8 bases between the two ends. CDR3 length: 14 amino acids. CDR3: CASSLYTENTEAFF. The DNA of the CDR3 is TGCGCCAGCAGCTTGTATACAGAGAACACTGAAGCTTTCTTT.

The J gene is TRBJ2-7, the V gene TRBV12-3 or TRBV12-4; weak D call: TRBD2 (6 bases). V lost 5 bases and J 4 bases, leaving 9 bases between the germline ends. CDR3 length: 12 residues. CDR3 nucleotides: TGTGCCAGCAGTACCGGACTATACGAGCAGTACTTC. Translating it yields CASSTGLYEQYF.

V is TRBV3-1 (or the pseudogene TRBV3-2) and J is TRBJ2-6; D not certain. The CDR3 contains 17 residues. The V and J ends lost 5 bases and 2 bases respectively, with 16 bases between them. Germline CDR1 is LGHDT and CDR2 is YNNKEL (reference sequence). The CDR3 region has the DNA TGTGCCAGCAGCGCTACGAGGTGGGTGGCTGGGGCCAACGTCCTGACTTTC. This encodes CASSATRWVAGANVLTF.

The V gene is TRBV7-9, the J gene TRBJ1-2; D perhaps matches TRBD1 (5 bases). V dropped 5 bases and J dropped 3 bases, with 13 bases sitting between them. Per the germline V gene, CDR1 is SEHNR and CDR2 is FQNEAQ (reference sequence). The CDR3 covers 14 residues. The CDR3 sequence: CASSVAGSDYGYTF. The DNA of the CDR3 is TGTGCCAGCAGCGTCGCAGGGTCTGACTATGGCTACACCTTC.

The rearrangement joins TRBV5-1 to TRBJ2-1, with 7 bases fitting TRBD2. CDR3 size: 18 residues. Germline V gene sequence: CDR1 SGHRS, CDR2 YFSETQ. Trimming took 4 bases from V and 1 from J; bases not matched to a gene: 14. This CDR3 reads CASSPSWGGGKSYNEQFF. CDR3 nucleotides: TGCGCCAGCAGCCCCTCCTGGGGGGGAGGGAAGTCCTACAATGAGCAGTTCTTC. The full variable domain, in which reference TRBV5-1 and TRBJ2-1 provide the parts outside the CDR3, is KAGVTQTPRYLIKTRGQQVTLSCSPISGHRSVSWYQQTPGQGLQFLFEYFSETQRNKGNFPGRFSGRQFSNSRSEMNVSTLELGDSALYLCASSPSWGGGKSYNEQFFGPGTRLTVL.

The rearrangement uses TRBV29-1 and TRBJ1-2; D perhaps matches TRBD1 (5 bases). This CDR3 has 11 amino acids. Trimming took off 4 bases at V and 7 bases at J, with 10 bases between the two ends. CDR1 SQVTM and CDR2 ANQGSEA come from the germline V gene. The CDR3 sequence is CSVGQGVGYTF. The CDR3 DNA reads TGCAGCGTTGGGCAGGGTGTTGGCTACACCTTC.

The chain couples TRBV4-3 to TRBJ1-4; no clear D gene. Germline lookup yields CDR1 LGHNA and CDR2 YSLEER. Trimming pared 1 base from V and 7 bases from J, leaving 19 bases between. This CDR3 region has 17 residues. As DNA, the CDR3 is TGCGCCAGCAGCCAAGTGGGTAGTACCCGGAGACCTGAAAAACTGTTTTTT. Its protein product is CASSQVGSTRRPEKLFF.

This clone was seen only once. The chain couples TRBV7-9 to TRBJ2-1, with 11 bases aligning to TRBD2. CDR3 length: 15 amino acids. Germline V gene sequence: CDR1 SEHNR, CDR2 FQNEAQ (reference sequence). Germline trimming cut 5 bases from V and 7 bases from J; bases unmatched to any gene: 7. The CDR3 DNA reads TGTGCCAGCAGCAAACTAGCGGGAGTTGTAAATGAGCAGTTCTTC. It encodes CASSKLAGVVNEQFF.

The chain uses TRBV24-1 and TRBJ2-1; 14 bases fit TRBD2. The CDR3 totals 19 residues. V shed 4 bases, J shed 4 bases, and the junction held 11 bases outside the gene matches. Germline V gene data show CDR1 as KGHDR and CDR2 as SFDVKD. CDR3 in amino acids: CATSDPGLAGGGGYNEQFF. CDR3 DNA: TGTGCCACCAGTGACCCCGGACTAGCGGGAGGTGGTGGGTACAATGAGCAGTTCTTC.